The sequence of this T cell receptor beta chain was determined in a study of T cell changes during pregnancy in multiple sclerosis. Using immunoSEQ multiplex PCR, the repertoire was profiled, and TCRdb retains in-frame clones only, with some absent. The repertoire holds approximately 99,000 clones, with approximately 93% as singletons. The V gene's germline CDR1 is MNHEY and CDR2 SMNVEV (reference sequence). The CDR3 extends over 16 amino acids. Unmatched junction bases numbered 7, after V lost 4 bases and J lost 1 base. The source was peripheral blood, collected after pregnancy. The rearrangement links TRBV27 to TRBJ2-7; 10 nucleotides line up with TRBD2. The receptor was derived from a female donor with multiple sclerosis, enrolled in a pregnancy study. The CDR3 spells CASSSGTSVLSYEQYF. DNA for the CDR3: TGTGCCAGCAGTTCGGGGACTAGCGTATTATCCTACGAGCAGTACTTC.